What follows are 21 T cell receptor beta chains derived from one specimen sequenced in a study of T cells after yellow fever vaccination. Each CDR3 protein gets one entry after TCRdb re-called the 5' RACE reads with MiXCR. The table records around 590,000 distinct CDR3 sequences, about 12% of them present only once. Specimen: PBMCs, collected on the day of the yellow fever booster vaccination. The receptors shown here come from a man aged 25-45 years who received the YFV17D yellow fever vaccine.

This chain links TRBV6-1 with TRBJ2-6; D perhaps matches TRBD1 (5 bases). CDR3 length: 17 amino acids. V was cut by 5 bases and J by 1 base, with 15 bases left in between. The V gene's germline CDR1 is MNHNS and CDR2 SASEGT. The CDR3 spells CASSPDDSGSGANVLTF. DNA for the CDR3: TGTGCCAGCAGTCCGGACGACTCAGGGTCTGGGGCCAACGTCCTGACTTTC.

This clonotype was observed many times. CDR3 sequence reads: CSATPGQGASYGYTF. As DNA, the CDR3 is TGCAGTGCAACACCGGGACAGGGGGCATCCTATGGCTACACCTTC. This chain uses TRBV20-1 with TRBJ1-2; TRBD1 matches 12 bases. Germline CDR1 is DFQATT and CDR2 is SNEGSKA (reference sequence). The CDR3 totals 15 residues. Trimming cost V 6 bases and J 4 bases; bases outside gene matches: 9.

This clonotype was observed a handful of times. This chain connects TRBV7-2 to TRBJ2-2, with a possible D match to TRBD1 (6 bases). Germline V gene data show CDR1 as SGHTA and CDR2 as FQGNSA. V was cut by 10 bases and J by 4 bases, with 13 bases left in between. The CDR3 consists of 13 residues. CDR3 coding DNA: TGTGCCACCAAGACAGGTGGCACCGGGGAGCTGTTTTTT. Encoded protein: CATKTGGTGELFF.

The chain links TRBV6-2 or TRBV6-3 to TRBJ2-7; D is uncertain. The CDR3 has 13 amino acids. The V gene lost 2 bases and the J gene lost 3 bases, with 8 bases spanning the gap. Per germline, CDR1 MNHEY and CDR2 SVGEGT. CDR3 sequence: CASSYDLVYEQYF. CDR3 DNA sequence: TGTGCCAGCAGTTACGACTTGGTCTACGAGCAGTACTTC.

This clonotype turned up a few times. The chain has TRBV7-8 and TRBJ1-1; D is undetermined. Germline V gene lookup returns CDR1 SGHVS and CDR2 FQNEAQ. Trimming stripped 8 bases from V and 6 bases from J, with 13 bases between. The CDR3 loop spans 12 amino acids. CDR3 loop: CASHARPPEAFF. For the CDR3, the DNA is TGTGCCAGCCATGCTCGCCCCCCTGAAGCTTTCTTT.

CDR3 coding DNA: TGCAGTGCTCCCGAGGTCACCCTCACAGATACGCAGTATTTT. Translated: CSAPEVTLTDTQYF. This chain uses TRBV20-1 with TRBJ2-3; no clear D. CDR3 length: 14 amino acids. Germline values: CDR1 DFQATT, CDR2 SNEGSKA (reference sequence). The V end was cut by 5 bases, the J end by 2 bases, with 14 bases between.

This chain uses TRBV20-1 with TRBJ2-4, with D unclear. Trimming took off 7 bases at V and 0 bases at J, with 13 bases between the two ends. Germline values: CDR1 DFQATT, CDR2 SNEGSKA (reference sequence). The CDR3 contains 14 residues. The CDR3 loop reads CSGNSGLAKNIQYF. As DNA, the CDR3 is TGCAGTGGAAACTCCGGCCTAGCCAAAAACATTCAGTACTTC.

This clonotype occurred a few times. The genes are TRBV5-1 and TRBJ2-7; perhaps TRBD2 as D (5 bases). Between the trimmed V and J ends, which lost 2 bases and 2 bases, there was a span of 17 bases. The CDR3 extends over 16 amino acids. Germline CDR1 SGHRS, CDR2 YFSETQ. CDR3 amino acids: CASSLLGSSEAYEQYF. CDR3 coding DNA: TGCGCCAGCAGCTTACTAGGGTCCAGCGAGGCCTACGAGCAGTACTTC.

The rearrangement uses TRBV24-1 and TRBJ2-5; D is unresolved. V lost 3 bases and J 0 bases, leaving 4 bases between the germline ends. Germline V gene lookup returns CDR1 KGHDR and CDR2 SFDVKD. The CDR3 has 13 amino acids. The CDR3 DNA reads as TGTGCCACCAGTGATGGGGACCAAGAGACCCAGTACTTC. This sequence encodes CATSDGDQETQYF.

This clonotype has just a few counts. The V call is TRBV19, the J call TRBJ2-1; no reliable D call. Per germline, CDR1 LNHDA and CDR2 SQIVND (reference sequence). The CDR3 length is 13 residues. V was cut by 5 bases and J by 8 bases, with 13 bases left in between. The CDR3 DNA reads TGTGCCAGTAGTCCCCAGAGTATCCATGAGCAGTTCTTC. Translation gives CASSPQSIHEQFF.

This chain uses TRBV20-1 with TRBJ2-3; 7 bases map to TRBD2. The CDR3 is 19 residues long. V gave up 2 bases and J gave up 0 bases; unmatched junction bases: 17. Germline values: CDR1 DFQATT, CDR2 SNEGSKA (reference sequence). In DNA form, the CDR3 reads TGCAGTGCTAGACCTCGCCGGGGTAGCGGGTCTACTAGCACAGATACGCAGTATTTT. Translating it yields CSARPRRGSGSTSTDTQYF.

J is TRBJ1-1 and V is TRBV6-5; D ambiguous. The germline gives CDR1 MNHEY, CDR2 SVGAGI. V was trimmed by 0 bases and J by 3 bases, leaving 11 bases between them. This CDR3 is built from 15 residues. CDR3 residues: CASSYSRLEDTEAFF. Here the CDR3 DNA reads TGTGCCAGCAGTTACTCGCGTCTGGAGGACACTGAAGCTTTCTTT.

This clonotype occurred many times. The chain couples TRBV12-3 or TRBV12-4 to TRBJ2-3; the D is unclear. The V end lost 8 bases, the J end lost 2 bases, and 5 bases lay between the germline ends. The CDR3 is made up of 11 amino acids. The CDR3 sequence is CASGHTDTQYF. The CDR3 DNA reads TGTGCCAGCGGTCACACAGATACGCAGTATTTT.

In its sample, this clonotype was seen many times. The chain carries TRBV5-1 and TRBJ1-1; D perhaps matches TRBD1 (5 bases). V dropped 2 bases and J dropped 4 bases, with 12 bases sitting between them. CDR1 is SGHRS, CDR2 YFSETQ, per germline. The CDR3 has 14 residues. The CDR3 spells CASSFGNGGTEAFF. The DNA for the CDR3 is TGCGCCAGCAGCTTCGGGAACGGGGGCACTGAAGCTTTCTTT.

This clonotype was found a few times. The chain couples TRBV18 to TRBJ1-4, with D tentatively TRBD1 (5 bases). V lost 3 bases to trimming and J lost 0 bases, with 11 bases between them. CDR1 KGHSH and CDR2 LQKENI come from the germline V gene. The CDR3 length is 16 residues. CDR3 loop: CASSPVVGATNEKLFF. For the CDR3, the DNA is TGTGCCAGCTCACCGGTGGTAGGGGCAACTAATGAAAAACTGTTTTTT.

The chain carries TRBV29-1 and TRBJ1-2; D gene unclear. Germline V CDR1 and CDR2: SQVTM, ANQGSEA. V dropped 5 bases and J dropped 2 bases, with 15 bases sitting between them. The CDR3 runs to 14 residues. CDR3 nucleotide sequence: TGCAGCGTTCTCCAACCGGGAGAGAACTATGGCTACACCTTC. This codes for CSVLQPGENYGYTF.

The genes are TRBV5-6 and TRBJ2-2; no reliable D call. The V end was cut by 1 base, the J end by 7 bases, with 5 bases between. CDR3 size: 12 residues. Per germline, CDR1 SGHDT and CDR2 YYEEEE. CDR3 DNA sequence: TGTGCCAGCAGCTTGCAGTACGGGGAGCTGTTTTTT. Translation gives CASSLQYGELFF.

V is TRBV20-1 and J is TRBJ2-3; 9 bases agree with TRBD2. J gave up 1 base and V 6 bases, and 8 bases lay outside the gene matches. CDR3 length equals 15 residues. CDR1 is DFQATT, CDR2 SNEGSKA, per germline (reference sequence). DNA for the CDR3: TGCAGTGCCCCCGCCCGACTAGCGGGCACAGATACGCAGTATTTT. Its translation: CSAPARLAGTDTQYF.

The chain joins TRBV21-1 to TRBJ2-5; TRBD1 is taken as the D call from the table, unchecked against the DNA. TRBV21-1 is designated a pseudogene. The CDR3 spans 16 residues. CDR3 coding DNA: TGTGCCAGCAGCAACGGCGACAGGAGGATTGAAGAGACCCAGTACTTC. Translating it yields CASSNGDRRIEETQYF.

The sample holds a few counts of this clonotype. The rearrangement links TRBV6-1 to TRBJ2-5; no definite D call. Germline V gene data show CDR1 as MNHNS and CDR2 as SASEGT. Trimming pared 4 bases from V and 4 bases from J, leaving 7 bases between. This CDR3 comprises 12 residues. CDR3 nucleotide sequence: TGTGCCAGCAGTGCATCGGCAGAGACCCAGTACTTC. Translated, it gives CASSASAETQYF.

In this sample, this clonotype turned up a few times. The gene calls are TRBV7-8 and TRBJ1-3; D might be TRBD1 (5 bases). Germline CDR1 is SGHVS and CDR2 is FQNEAQ. The CDR3 extends over 15 amino acids. V was clipped by 6 bases and J by 0 bases, with 12 bases between them. For the CDR3, the DNA is TGTGCCAGCAGGAACCCCGGGGGCTCTGGAAACACCATATATTTT. It specifies CASRNPGGSGNTIYF. Full variable domain (missing parts from reference TRBV7-8 and TRBJ1-3): GAGVSQSPRYKVAKRGQDVALRCDPISGHVSLFWYQQALGQGPEFLTYFQNEAQLDKSGLPSDRFFAERPEGSVSTLKIQRTQQEDSAVYLCASRNPGGSGNTIYFGEGSWLTVV.